This TCR beta chain was profiled in a study of blood T cell repertoires in COVID-19. Clones were sequenced by immunoSEQ multiplex PCR, and TCRdb holds only the in-frame ones, with some missing. The sample holds some 96,000 clones, 86% seen once. The CDR3 runs to 14 residues. Germline loops: CDR1 MNHEY, CDR2 SVGAGI. Trimming at V came to 1 base and at J to 6 bases, leaving 4 bases not matched to a gene. Source material: peripheral blood. The V gene is TRBV6-5, the J gene TRBJ1-2, with TRBD1 matching over 8 bases. The receptor's source is a man aged 50 to 59 with acute or convalescent COVID-19. CDR3 DNA: TGTGCCAGCAGTTACTACTCAGGGGGCGATGGCTACACCTTC. It encodes CASSYYSGGDGYTF.